The 9 T cell receptor beta chains presented below share a single source sample, sequenced in a study of blood T cell repertoires in COVID-19. This table comes from immunoSEQ multiplex PCR, and its TCRdb copy is limited to in-frame clones, with some not included. The top ten clones hold 2% to 2.5% of a sample with approximately 200,000 clones, roughly 89% of them seen once. The sample taken for sequencing was PBMCs or T cells enriched from blood (not recorded which). These receptors originate from a woman aged 40 to 50 with acute COVID-19.

The V and J genes are TRBV7-9 and TRBJ2-5; 7 bases map to TRBD1. Germline CDR1 and CDR2: SEHNR and FQNEAQ (reference sequence). Unmatched junction bases numbered 12, after V lost 6 bases and J lost 2 bases. The CDR3 spans 16 residues. In DNA, the CDR3 is TGTGCCAGCAGGGTTTATACGGGACAGCTACAAGAGACCCAGTACTTC. Its protein is CASRVYTGQLQETQYF.

The chain joins TRBV12-5 to TRBJ1-5; no firm D call. The CDR3 sequence is 14 residues long. V was pared by 5 bases and J by 2 bases, with 10 bases between. CDR1 is LGHNT and CDR2 is FRNRAP in the germline V gene. The CDR3 is CASGAGSRNQPQHF. The DNA of the CDR3 is TGTGCTAGTGGTGCCGGGTCTCGCAATCAGCCCCAGCATTTT.

The V call is TRBV25-1, the J call TRBJ1-3, with D hard to call. The CDR3 extends over 12 amino acids. Trimming took off 11 bases at V and 7 bases at J, with 15 bases between the two ends. Germline lookup yields CDR1 MGHDK and CDR2 SYGVNS. In nucleotides, the CDR3 is TGTGCCGCCGGTTCTTCTTTGAACACCATATATTTT. It encodes CAAGSSLNTIYF.

The chain uses TRBV9 and TRBJ2-4, with 11 positions matching TRBD2. The CDR3 runs to 22 residues. The V gene end was trimmed by 0 bases and the J gene end by 0 bases; junction bases not matched to a gene: 17. The germline V gene has CDR1 SGDLS and CDR2 YYNGEE. The CDR3 bases are TGTGCCAGCAGCGTAGCCCCGAGATCTAGCGGGGGGCCCGGTGTAGCCAAAAACATTCAGTACTTC. Amino acid sequence: CASSVAPRSSGGPGVAKNIQYF.

The chain is built from TRBV29-1 and TRBJ2-2; TRBD1 matches 10 bases. V gave up 7 bases and J gave up 3 bases; unmatched junction bases: 5. The CDR3 sequence is 14 residues long. In germline, CDR1 is SQVTM, CDR2 ANQGSEA. This CDR3 reads CSAWGTGDTGELFF. The CDR3 bases are TGCAGCGCCTGGGGGACAGGGGACACCGGGGAGCTGTTTTTT.

This chain joins TRBV4-1 and TRBJ2-7; no clear D gene. The length of the CDR3 is 12 residues. V dropped 0 bases and J dropped 6 bases, with 6 bases sitting between them. Germline V gene sequence: CDR1 MGHRA, CDR2 YSYEKL. The chain's CDR3 is CASSQDSVEQYF. The CDR3 bases are TGCGCCAGCAGCCAAGATAGTGTCGAGCAGTACTTC.

This clone was seen a few times. The chain employs TRBV4-2 and TRBJ2-2; tentative D call: TRBD2 (6 bases). This CDR3 region has 17 residues. Looked up from germline, CDR1 is LGHNA and CDR2 is YNFKEQ. The V gene lost 0 bases and the J gene lost 2 bases, with 13 bases spanning the gap. CDR3 sequence: CASSQDRGGTNTGELFF. The CDR3 region has the DNA TGTGCCAGCAGCCAAGATCGTGGGGGGACCAACACCGGGGAGCTGTTTTTT.

The chain joins TRBV6-1 to TRBJ2-3; 12 bases align to TRBD2. The CDR3 has 18 residues. With V trimmed by 3 bases and J by 3 bases, 10 bases remained unmatched. CDR1 MNHNS and CDR2 SASEGT come from the germline V gene. The CDR3 DNA follows: TGTGCCAGCAGTGAGGGGAGACTAGCGGGGGCTTCGACAGATACGCAGTATTTT. This sequence encodes CASSEGRLAGASTDTQYF.

The table lists this clone with a few counts. The CDR3 spells CASSHSGGLQGDTQYF. CDR3 nucleotides: TGTGCCAGCAGTCATAGCGGGGGGCTCCAAGGAGATACGCAGTATTTT. The chain joins TRBV7-6 to TRBJ2-3; 10 nucleotides line up with TRBD2. With 6 bases clipped from V and 5 bases from J, the junction kept 11 bases outside the gene matches. The CDR3 runs 16 residues. In germline, CDR1 is SGHVS, CDR2 FNYEAQ.